This entry lists 30 T cell receptor beta chains sequenced from one sample in a study of blood T cell repertoires in COVID-19. Clones were read by immunoSEQ multiplex PCR, and TCRdb kept only the in-frame ones, dropping some. The sample yields some 170,000 clones, roughly 81% seen once. Sequencing was performed on peripheral blood. These receptors were collected from a woman aged 40 to 50 with COVID-19, enrolled during active disease.

The chain couples TRBV5-5 to TRBJ1-2; 7 bases fit TRBD1. The junction had 2 bases not matched to a gene; V was cut back by 0 bases and J by 6 bases. This CDR3 is 13 amino acids long. Germline V gene sequence: CDR1 SGHKS, CDR2 YYEKEE (reference sequence). The DNA of the CDR3 is TGTGCCAGCAGCTTGGGGCAGGGGGATGGCTACACCTTC. Its translation: CASSLGQGDGYTF.

V and J are TRBV6-5 and TRBJ1-2, with D possibly TRBD1 on 6 matching bases. The CDR3 runs to 15 residues. The germline gives CDR1 MNHEY, CDR2 SVGAGI. V gave up 6 bases and J gave up 4 bases, with 18 bases separating them. Written as DNA, the CDR3 is TGTGCCAGCAGCCCGTTGAGGGGGAATGGCTATGGCTACACCTTC. Protein product: CASSPLRGNGYGYTF.

This sequence joins TRBV6-5 and TRBJ1-4, with D perhaps TRBD1 (6 bases). Looked up from germline, CDR1 is MNHEY and CDR2 is SVGAGI. The CDR3 extends over 14 amino acids. V dropped 6 bases and J dropped 7 bases, with 15 bases sitting between them. CDR3 sequence (DNA): TGTGCCAGCAGCCGAACAGGGTTGATTGAAAAACTGTTTTTT. This gives the protein CASSRTGLIEKLFF.

This clone was seen a handful of times. The chain is built from TRBV7-2 and TRBJ2-7; the match to TRBD2 covers 7 bases. This CDR3 has 14 residues. After removal of 3 bases from V and 6 bases from J, the junction contained 8 bases not matched to a gene. CDR1 and CDR2 from the germline V gene are SGHTA and FQGNSA. This CDR3 is CASSFPAGAIEQYF. As DNA, the CDR3 is TGTGCCAGCAGCTTTCCCGCGGGAGCCATCGAGCAGTACTTC.

The V and J genes are TRBV19 and TRBJ1-3, with D tentatively TRBD1 (6 bases). Germline V gives CDR1 LNHDA, CDR2 SQIVND (reference sequence). V was pared by 10 bases and J by 3 bases, with 10 bases between. The CDR3 consists of 12 residues. Here the CDR3 reads CATQGSGNTIYF. The CDR3 DNA is TGTGCCACCCAGGGGAGTGGAAACACCATATATTTT.

CDR3 sequence reads: CASRGGSSYNEQFF. The CDR3, as DNA: TGTGCCAGCAGGGGCGGGAGCTCCTACAATGAGCAGTTCTTC. The chain joins TRBV2 to TRBJ2-1; 7 bases are a match to TRBD2. V was pared by 6 bases and J by 0 bases, with 2 bases of the junction left unmatched. The CDR3 is 14 amino acids. The V gene's germline CDR1 is SNHLY and CDR2 FYNNEI.

This chain uses TRBV6-5 with TRBJ2-1; 9 nucleotides agree with TRBD1. Germline assignment: CDR1 MNHEY and CDR2 SVGAGI. Unmatched junction bases numbered 9, after V lost 10 bases and J lost 8 bases. The CDR3 contains 13 residues. CDR3 coding DNA: TGTGCCACAGCAGGGACAGGGCGGTATGAGCAGTTCTTC. It yields the protein CATAGTGRYEQFF.

CDR3 bases: TGTGCCAGCAGCCAACGGACAGGTCCTAACTATGGCTACACCTTC. It translates to CASSQRTGPNYGYTF. The chain couples TRBV14 to TRBJ1-2; 7 bases are shared with TRBD1. CDR1 SGHDN and CDR2 FVKESK come from the germline V gene. Trimming removed 2 bases from V and 0 bases from J; junction bases left unmatched: 3. The CDR3 has 15 amino acids.

In its sample, this clone was seen once. The chain is built from TRBV27 and TRBJ1-6, with 7 bases aligning to TRBD1. The CDR3 covers 16 residues. Germline V gene data show CDR1 as MNHEY and CDR2 as SMNVEV (reference sequence). V shed 5 bases, J shed 7 bases, and the junction held 11 bases outside the gene matches. In DNA form, the CDR3 reads TGTGCCAGCAGTGAGACAGGGCTCCGTGAGAATTCACCCCTCCACTTT. It yields the protein CASSETGLRENSPLHF.

V and J are TRBV4-1 and TRBJ2-7; TRBD1 matches at 8 bases. Germline V CDR1 and CDR2: MGHRA, YSYEKL. The CDR3 loop spans 17 amino acids. Trimming cost V 11 bases and J 6 bases; bases outside gene matches: 24. The CDR3 sequence: CAPQGTGRALWSSEQYV. CDR3 coding DNA: TGCGCCCCACAGGGGACAGGCCGGGCCCTGTGGTCGTCCGAGCAGTACGTC.

A single count supports this clone. The rearrangement links TRBV2 to TRBJ2-1; TRBD2 matches 10 bases. This CDR3 comprises 15 residues. CDR1 and CDR2 (germline): SNHLY, FYNNEI. V gave up 4 bases and J gave up 8 bases; unmatched junction bases: 8. CDR3 loop: CASSVRTSGVDEQFF. The CDR3 bases are TGTGCCAGCAGTGTTAGGACTAGCGGCGTCGATGAGCAGTTCTTC.

The rearrangement uses TRBV27 and TRBJ2-7; the D gene is possibly TRBD2 (6 bases). The CDR3 is made up of 14 amino acids. Trimming took off 6 bases at V and 5 bases at J, with 17 bases between the two ends. CDR1 MNHEY and CDR2 SMNVEV come from the germline V gene (reference sequence). For the CDR3, the DNA is TGTGCCAGCAGCCCGTTGATTCGGGAGAACGAGCAGTACTTC. Protein product: CASSPLIRENEQYF.

This chain links TRBV5-1 with TRBJ1-4, with D hard to call. Germline V CDR1 and CDR2: SGHRS, YFSETQ. Trimming left V 0 bases short and J 8 bases short, with 11 bases between. The CDR3 is 14 amino acids. CDR3 bases: TGCGCCAGCAGCTTGGGGCAGGTCGACGAAAAACTGTTTTTT. Translation gives CASSLGQVDEKLFF.

The chain links TRBV6-5 to TRBJ2-1; TRBD1 matches at 8 bases. The CDR3 loop spans 15 amino acids. Germline V gene lookup returns CDR1 MNHEY and CDR2 SVGAGI. V was clipped by 8 bases and J by 5 bases; unmatched bases: 11. CDR3 protein: CASGQGLSANNEQFF. DNA for the CDR3: TGTGCCAGCGGACAGGGACTGTCGGCGAACAATGAGCAGTTCTTC.

This chain connects TRBV3-1 (or the pseudogene TRBV3-2) to TRBJ2-3; D is possibly TRBD2 (5 bases). Germline V gene lookup returns CDR1 LGHDT and CDR2 YNNKEL (reference sequence). This CDR3 has 15 amino acids. V was cut by 0 bases and J by 2 bases, with 9 bases left in between. For the CDR3, the DNA is TGTGCCAGCAGCCAAGATGTCGGGGTCACAGATACGCAGTATTTT. This codes for CASSQDVGVTDTQYF.

The V and J genes are TRBV10-1 and TRBJ1-6; D gene uncertain. The V end was cut by 3 bases, the J end by 7 bases, with 7 bases between. Germline CDR1 reads WNHNN; CDR2 reads SYGVQD (reference sequence). CDR3 length equals 13 residues. CDR3 in DNA: TGCGCCAGCAGTGATTTTCCGAATTCACCCCTCCACTTT. Protein sequence: CASSDFPNSPLHF.

The CDR3 DNA reads TGTGCCAGCAGCGACCTATACACTGAAGCTTTCTTT. Encoded protein: CASSDLYTEAFF. The genes are TRBV9 and TRBJ1-1; no clear D gene. V was trimmed by 3 bases and J by 3 bases, leaving 6 bases between them. This CDR3 spans 12 amino acids. Per germline, CDR1 SGDLS and CDR2 YYNGEE.

The chain combines TRBV7-6 with TRBJ2-7, with D possibly matching TRBD2 (6 bases). The CDR3 extends over 14 amino acids. CDR1 is SGHVS and CDR2 is FNYEAQ in the germline V gene. V was shortened by 5 bases and J by 0 bases, with 11 bases between the two germline ends. CDR3 amino acids: CASSLLALSYEQYF. Here the CDR3 DNA reads TGTGCCAGCAGCCTTCTAGCGCTCTCCTACGAGCAGTACTTC.

The chain uses TRBV15 and TRBJ2-2; tentative D call: TRBD1 (6 bases). V dropped 2 bases and J dropped 0 bases, with 10 bases sitting between them. Germline CDR1 is LNHNV and CDR2 is YYDKDF (reference sequence). CDR3 length: 16 amino acids. The CDR3: CATSRPGTPNTGELFF. The DNA of the CDR3 is TGTGCCACCAGCAGACCCGGGACACCGAACACCGGGGAGCTGTTTTTT. The full variable domain, rest sourced from reference TRBV15 and TRBJ2-2, is DAMVIQNPRYQVTQFGKPVTLSCSQTLNHNVMYWYQQKSSQAPKLLFHYYDKDFNNEADTPDNFQSRRPNTSFCFLDIRSPGLGDTAMYLCATSRPGTPNTGELFFGEGSRLTVL.

This chain connects TRBV5-1 to TRBJ2-5; D is unresolved. The CDR3 is 13 amino acids. The germline CDR1 and CDR2 sequences are SGHRS and YFSETQ. V was trimmed by 4 bases and J by 0 bases, leaving 7 bases between them. The CDR3 DNA is TGCGCCAGCAGCCAAGACTACCAAGAGACCCAGTACTTC. It translates to CASSQDYQETQYF.

This clone occurred once. V is TRBV9 and J is TRBJ2-7, with D unclear. This CDR3 region has 14 residues. With 1 base removed from V and 4 bases from J, the gap between germline ends came to 12 bases. Germline V gene sequence: CDR1 SGDLS, CDR2 YYNGEE. The CDR3 region has the DNA TGTGCCAGCAGCGTATCGCCAGCGACTTACGAGCAGTACTTC. Its translation: CASSVSPATYEQYF.

The gene calls are TRBV5-4 and TRBJ2-1; D may be TRBD1 (7 bases). In germline, CDR1 is SGHNT, CDR2 YYREEE (reference sequence). The CDR3 consists of 15 residues. Here the CDR3 reads CATKPGDRTYNEQFF. The CDR3 DNA sequence: TGTGCGACGAAACCGGGGGACAGAACTTACAATGAGCAGTTCTTC.

This clone was picked up one time. The chain has TRBV5-5 and TRBJ1-5; maybe TRBD1 (6 bases). With 4 bases removed from V and 2 bases from J, the gap between germline ends came to 7 bases. Germline V gives CDR1 SGHKS, CDR2 YYEKEE (reference sequence). CDR3 length: 13 residues. CDR3 amino acids: CASSRTGNQPQHF. Here the CDR3 DNA reads TGTGCCAGCAGCCGGACAGGCAATCAGCCCCAGCATTTT.

This clone was seen once. The gene calls are TRBV7-6 and TRBJ2-1; D uncertain. Germline CDR1 and CDR2: SGHVS and FNYEAQ. The CDR3 contains 13 residues. V was shortened by 5 bases and J by 8 bases, with 13 bases between the two germline ends. The CDR3, as DNA: TGTGCCAGCAGCCCCTTCGGGTCCTATGAGCAGTTCTTC. This sequence encodes CASSPFGSYEQFF.

The chain recombines TRBV5-4 with TRBJ1-4; 8 bases line up with TRBD1. V was pared by 3 bases and J by 5 bases, with 6 bases of the junction left unmatched. The CDR3 is 15 amino acids. Germline-derived CDR1 and CDR2 are SGHNT and YYREEE (reference sequence). As DNA, the CDR3 is TGTGCCAGCAGCTCGGGGGGACAGGCAAATGAAAAACTGTTTTTT. It translates to CASSSGGQANEKLFF.

This sequence joins TRBV11-3 and TRBJ2-3; weak D call: TRBD2 (6 bases). Germline V gene data show CDR1 as SGHNT and CDR2 as YENEEA. The length of the CDR3 is 14 residues. Trimming removed 1 base at V and 6 bases at J, with 11 bases between. CDR3 DNA sequence: TGTGCCAGCAGCTTAGGAGCTGGGGGGGATACGCAGTATTTT. Its protein is CASSLGAGGDTQYF.

The rearrangement uses TRBV15 and TRBJ2-2, with TRBD2 as a possible D gene (6 bases). Germline values: CDR1 LNHNV, CDR2 YYDKDF (reference sequence). Trimming took 8 bases from V and 4 from J, leaving 14 bases between them. The CDR3 is 14 amino acids. For the CDR3, the DNA is TGTGCCACCGGACAACTAGCAGGCACCGGGGAGCTGTTTTTT. Translated, it gives CATGQLAGTGELFF.

This chain connects TRBV28 to TRBJ1-6; the D is unclear. The V gene's germline CDR1 is MDHEN and CDR2 SYDVKM. The CDR3 is made up of 16 amino acids. Trimming removed 7 bases from V and 1 base from J, with 14 bases in between. As DNA, the CDR3 is TGTGCCAGCAAGACGGGTCCTACATCCTATAATTCACCCCTCCACTTT. Translated: CASKTGPTSYNSPLHF.

The genes are TRBV27 and TRBJ1-5; maybe TRBD1 (5 bases). From germline, CDR1 is MNHEY and CDR2 SMNVEV (reference sequence). CDR3 length equals 16 residues. The V end was cut by 1 base, the J end by 1 base, with 11 bases between. CDR3 sequence: CASSLLGRESNQPQHF. The CDR3 coding sequence is TGTGCCAGCAGTTTATTAGGCAGGGAAAGCAATCAGCCCCAGCATTTT.

V usage is TRBV7-6 and J usage is TRBJ2-3, with a possible D match to TRBD2 (6 bases). Between the trimmed V and J ends, which lost 1 base and 6 bases, there was a span of 14 bases. The CDR3 loop spans 15 amino acids. From germline, CDR1 is SGHVS and CDR2 FNYEAQ. The CDR3 nucleotides are TGTGCCAGCAGCTTAGGGGACTCGGGCGGGGATACGCAGTATTTT. This codes for CASSLGDSGGDTQYF.